Listed below are T cell receptor beta chains from one sample, sequenced in a study of neurological immune-mediated disorders. TCRdb analysed the 5' RACE reads with MiXCR anew, one entry per CDR3 protein. In the table there are tens of thousands of distinct CDR3 sequences, around 5.5% of which are singletons. The sample comprised PBMCs. These receptors came from a man aged 18 to 35 with multiple sclerosis. Both conserved end residues are part of each CDR3. D genes are given only for firm matches. Size tells how often a clone was seen (once, few, many) or the class of an expanded clone, and some rows leave it out.

d_call: TRBD2
clone_size: many
j_call: TRBJ2-5
v_call: TRBV7-2
cdr3_nt: TGTGCCAGCAGCTTTACTAGCGGGGGTTGGGAGACCCAGTACTTC
cdr3_aa: CASSFTSGGWETQYF

d_call: -
clone_size: many
j_call: TRBJ2-7
v_call: TRBV5-5
cdr3_nt: TGTGCCAGCAGCTTGGTGGCAGGGCGGGTCCACGAGCAGTACTTC
cdr3_aa: CASSLVAGRVHEQYF

d_call: -
clone_size: many
j_call: TRBJ1-1
v_call: TRBV7-2
cdr3_nt: TGTGCCAGCAGATTAACAGGGAACACTGAAGCTTTCTTT
cdr3_aa: CASRLTGNTEAFF

d_call: -
clone_size: many
j_call: TRBJ1-4
v_call: TRBV5-1
cdr3_nt: TGCGCCAGCAGGGAGGGGGCAACTAATGAAAAACTGTTTTTT
cdr3_aa: CASREGATNEKLFF

d_call: TRBD2
clone_size: many
j_call: TRBJ2-3
v_call: TRBV24-1
cdr3_nt: TGTGCCACCAGTGATCCCCTTCAGCGGGGGGGCTTAACAGATACGCAGTATTTT
cdr3_aa: CATSDPLQRGGLTDTQYF

d_call: -
clone_size: many
j_call: TRBJ2-7
v_call: TRBV29-1
cdr3_nt: TGCAGCGTGGACACCGGGACGGGTACCTACGAGCAGTACTTC
cdr3_aa: CSVDTGTGTYEQYF

d_call: TRBD1
clone_size: many
j_call: TRBJ2-7
v_call: TRBV7-3
cdr3_nt: TGTGCCAGCAGCTTGACAGGGGGCGGCGAGCAGTACTTC
cdr3_aa: CASSLTGGGEQYF

d_call: -
clone_size: many
j_call: TRBJ1-4
v_call: TRBV5-6
cdr3_nt: TGTGCCAGCAGCTCCGATAGGACAGAAGGTGAAAAACTGTTTTTT
cdr3_aa: CASSSDRTEGEKLFF

d_call: TRBD2
clone_size: many
j_call: TRBJ2-7
v_call: TRBV20-1
cdr3_nt: TGCAGTGCTAGAGAATTAAAACTAGCGGGAGGATACGAGCAGTACTTC
cdr3_aa: CSARELKLAGGYEQYF

d_call: -
clone_size: many
j_call: TRBJ1-5
v_call: TRBV12-3/TRBV12-4
cdr3_nt: TGTGCCAGCTCTCGGGATCCGGGCCAGCCCCAGCATTTT
cdr3_aa: CASSRDPGQPQHF

d_call: -
clone_size: few
j_call: TRBJ2-7
v_call: TRBV5-1
cdr3_nt: TGCGCCAGCAGTTCGGGAAAGATTTACGAGCAGTACTTC
cdr3_aa: CASSSGKIYEQYF

d_call: -
clone_size: many
j_call: TRBJ2-7
v_call: TRBV5-1
cdr3_nt: TGCGCCAGCAGCTTGGACGGGGGGCCCCGCGAGCAGTACTTC
cdr3_aa: CASSLDGGPREQYF

d_call: -
clone_size: many
j_call: TRBJ1-2
v_call: TRBV29-1
cdr3_nt: TGCAGCGTTGGAGGGACCGCGTATGGCTACACCTTC
cdr3_aa: CSVGGTAYGYTF

d_call: TRBD1
clone_size: many
j_call: TRBJ2-7
v_call: TRBV20-1
cdr3_nt: TGCAGTGCTAGAAGCGACAGGGGAAACGAGCAGTACTTC
cdr3_aa: CSARSDRGNEQYF

d_call: -
clone_size: many
j_call: TRBJ2-7
v_call: TRBV10-3
cdr3_nt: TGTGCCATCAATACAAACGGGCCCTCCTACGAGCAGTACTTC
cdr3_aa: CAINTNGPSYEQYF

d_call: -
clone_size: few
j_call: TRBJ2-7
v_call: TRBV20-1
cdr3_nt: TGCAGTGCTAGAGATACAGGGGGACTAGAGGTCGAGCAGTACTTC
cdr3_aa: CSARDTGGLEVEQYF

d_call: -
clone_size: -
j_call: TRBJ2-7
v_call: TRBV10-1
cdr3_nt: TGCGCCAGCAGTGAGTTCGCAGGGGCCCCCTACGAGCAGTACTTC
cdr3_aa: CASSEFAGAPYEQYF

d_call: TRBD1
clone_size: many
j_call: TRBJ1-5
v_call: TRBV27
cdr3_nt: TGTGCCAGCAGTAGGGGACAGGGTGGGGATCAGCCCCAGCATTTT
cdr3_aa: CASSRGQGGDQPQHF

d_call: -
clone_size: many
j_call: TRBJ2-7
v_call: TRBV10-3
cdr3_nt: TGTGCCATCAGTGGGGGTTACGAGCAGTACTTC
cdr3_aa: CAISGGYEQYF

d_call: TRBD2
clone_size: many
j_call: TRBJ2-7
v_call: TRBV5-1
cdr3_nt: TGCGCCAGCAGCCTGGGAGGGAACTCCTACGAGCAGTACTTC
cdr3_aa: CASSLGGNSYEQYF

d_call: -
clone_size: many
j_call: TRBJ2-7
v_call: TRBV7-9
cdr3_nt: TGTGCCAGCAGCTTATACGAGGGAGCCTACGAGCAGTACTTC
cdr3_aa: CASSLYEGAYEQYF

d_call: -
clone_size: many
j_call: TRBJ1-2
v_call: TRBV5-1
cdr3_nt: TGCGCCAGCAGCGAACGTATTGGCTACACCTTC
cdr3_aa: CASSERIGYTF

d_call: -
clone_size: many
j_call: TRBJ1-5
v_call: TRBV27
cdr3_nt: TGTGCCACCAGCTTTACCCCGCCGTCGGCTCAGCCCCAGCATTTT
cdr3_aa: CATSFTPPSAQPQHF

d_call: -
clone_size: -
j_call: TRBJ2-3
v_call: TRBV4-3
cdr3_nt: TGCGCCAGCAGCCACACTCGCACAGATACGCAGTATTTT
cdr3_aa: CASSHTRTDTQYF

d_call: -
clone_size: many
j_call: TRBJ2-1
v_call: TRBV29-1
cdr3_nt: TGCAGCGCCGGTCCGGCGAGTGAGCAGTTCTTC
cdr3_aa: CSAGPASEQFF

d_call: -
clone_size: many
j_call: TRBJ2-1
v_call: TRBV20-1
cdr3_nt: TGCAGTGCCCCCCGGCCCGGGACGGACAATGAGCAGTTCTTC
cdr3_aa: CSAPRPGTDNEQFF

d_call: TRBD1
clone_size: many
j_call: TRBJ2-7
v_call: TRBV5-1
cdr3_nt: TGCGCCAGCAGCTTCTCCGGGACAGGGAACTACGAGCAGTACTTC
cdr3_aa: CASSFSGTGNYEQYF

d_call: TRBD1
clone_size: many
j_call: TRBJ1-5
v_call: TRBV28
cdr3_nt: TGTGCCAGCAGTTTATACGGGACAGGGGCTCTTAGCAATCAGCCCCAGCATTTT
cdr3_aa: CASSLYGTGALSNQPQHF

d_call: TRBD1
clone_size: many
j_call: TRBJ1-5
v_call: TRBV20-1
cdr3_nt: TGCAGTGCCGCGACAGGGGGCCAGCCCCAGCATTTT
cdr3_aa: CSAATGGQPQHF

d_call: TRBD2
clone_size: few
j_call: TRBJ2-1
v_call: TRBV7-2
cdr3_nt: TGTGCCAGCAGCTCGGGACTAGCGGGCAACAATGAGCAGTTCTTC
cdr3_aa: CASSSGLAGNNEQFF

d_call: -
clone_size: few
j_call: TRBJ1-4
v_call: TRBV27
cdr3_nt: TGTGCCAGCAGTTCCAGATTCAGTAATGAAAAACTGTTTTTT
cdr3_aa: CASSSRFSNEKLFF

d_call: TRBD2
clone_size: many
j_call: TRBJ2-2
v_call: TRBV24-1
cdr3_nt: TGTGCCACCAGTGCCCCGCTGGGACTAGCGGGGAGTAAGGACACCGGGGAGCTGTTTTTT
cdr3_aa: CATSAPLGLAGSKDTGELFF

d_call: TRBD1
clone_size: many
j_call: TRBJ1-1
v_call: TRBV20-1
cdr3_nt: TGCAGTGCTGGACAGACAGGGGCAAGGTTCTTT
cdr3_aa: CSAGQTGARFF

d_call: TRBD1
clone_size: many
j_call: TRBJ2-1
v_call: TRBV5-1
cdr3_nt: TGCGCCAGCAGCCTAGGGACAGGAAACTACAATGAGCAGTTCTTC
cdr3_aa: CASSLGTGNYNEQFF

d_call: -
clone_size: many
j_call: TRBJ2-6
v_call: TRBV5-1
cdr3_nt: TGCGCCAGCAGTTCCGACCGACAGGCTGGGGCCAACGTCCTGACTTTC
cdr3_aa: CASSSDRQAGANVLTF

d_call: TRBD1
clone_size: many
j_call: TRBJ2-7
v_call: TRBV5-1
cdr3_nt: TGCGCCAGCAGCTTGGATGGGACAGATTACGAGCAGTACTTC
cdr3_aa: CASSLDGTDYEQYF

d_call: -
clone_size: many
j_call: TRBJ2-3
v_call: TRBV5-6
cdr3_nt: TGTGCCAGCAGCTTGGGGGGCCGTAACACAGATACGCAGTATTTT
cdr3_aa: CASSLGGRNTDTQYF

d_call: -
clone_size: -
j_call: TRBJ2-2
v_call: TRBV16
cdr3_nt: TGTGCCAGCAGCCTCCGACCAAACACCGGGGAGCTGTTTTTT
cdr3_aa: CASSLRPNTGELFF

d_call: TRBD1
clone_size: many
j_call: TRBJ1-1
v_call: TRBV5-1
cdr3_nt: TGCGCCAGCAGCTTCTTGACAGGGGGCCCTGAAGCTTTCTTT
cdr3_aa: CASSFLTGGPEAFF

d_call: TRBD1
clone_size: many
j_call: TRBJ2-1
v_call: TRBV20-1
cdr3_nt: TGCAGTGCTACGGAGACGACAGGGTACATCCACAATGAGCAGTTCTTC
cdr3_aa: CSATETTGYIHNEQFF

d_call: -
clone_size: many
j_call: TRBJ1-2
v_call: TRBV3-1
cdr3_nt: TGTGCCAGCAGCGGCTACAGGGTCGGGCGTGGCTACACCTTC
cdr3_aa: CASSGYRVGRGYTF

d_call: -
clone_size: many
j_call: TRBJ1-3
v_call: TRBV5-6
cdr3_nt: TGTGCCAGCAGCTTCCAACCGCGAAGCCGAAACACCATATATTTT
cdr3_aa: CASSFQPRSRNTIYF

d_call: TRBD1
clone_size: many
j_call: TRBJ1-3
v_call: TRBV7-8
cdr3_nt: TGTGCCAGCAGCTTACCTGGGACAGGGGAAAACACCATATATTTT
cdr3_aa: CASSLPGTGENTIYF

d_call: TRBD1
clone_size: many
j_call: TRBJ1-1
v_call: TRBV20-1
cdr3_nt: TGCAGTGCTAGAGAGGGACAGCTTCTTCCGGACACTGAAGCTTTCTTT
cdr3_aa: CSAREGQLLPDTEAFF

d_call: -
clone_size: many
j_call: TRBJ2-7
v_call: TRBV10-2
cdr3_nt: TGCGCCAGCAGTGAGGGAGCTATCTACGAGCAGTACTTC
cdr3_aa: CASSEGAIYEQYF

d_call: -
clone_size: many
j_call: TRBJ2-2
v_call: TRBV29-1
cdr3_nt: TGCAGCGTGCGGTGGGACTCCACCGGGGAGCTGTTTTTT
cdr3_aa: CSVRWDSTGELFF

d_call: -
clone_size: many
j_call: TRBJ1-3
v_call: TRBV5-1
cdr3_nt: TGCGCCAGCAGCTTGATTGGCTCTGGAAACACCATATATTTT
cdr3_aa: CASSLIGSGNTIYF

d_call: -
clone_size: many
j_call: TRBJ1-1
v_call: TRBV4-3
cdr3_nt: TGCGCCAGCAGCCAAGCCCGGGGAATGACGGGCGAAGCTTTCTTT
cdr3_aa: CASSQARGMTGEAFF

d_call: -
clone_size: many
j_call: TRBJ2-2
v_call: TRBV24-1
cdr3_nt: TGTGCCACCAGTGACGCCCTCGGGGGATCGAACACCGGGGAGCTGTTTTTT
cdr3_aa: CATSDALGGSNTGELFF

d_call: -
clone_size: many
j_call: TRBJ2-3
v_call: TRBV5-1
cdr3_nt: TGCGCCAGCAGCTCCGGGACATCAGACACAGATACGCAGTATTTT
cdr3_aa: CASSSGTSDTDTQYF

d_call: -
clone_size: many
j_call: TRBJ1-4
v_call: TRBV10-3
cdr3_nt: TGTGCCATCAGTGAGTCTAGAGCCTCAACTAATGAAAAACTGTTTTTT
cdr3_aa: CAISESRASTNEKLFF

d_call: TRBD2
clone_size: many
j_call: TRBJ2-7
v_call: TRBV5-6
cdr3_nt: TGTGCCAGCAGCCCGGGACTAGCGGGAGGGTCCTTATACGAGCAGTACTTC
cdr3_aa: CASSPGLAGGSLYEQYF

d_call: -
clone_size: many
j_call: TRBJ1-1
v_call: TRBV20-1
cdr3_nt: TGCAGTGCATCGAGAGCTAAGAACACTGAAGCTTTCTTT
cdr3_aa: CSASRAKNTEAFF

d_call: -
clone_size: -
j_call: TRBJ1-5
v_call: TRBV12-3/TRBV12-4
cdr3_nt: TGTGCCAGCAGTTTAGGACAGGTCGATCAGCCCCAGAATTTT
cdr3_aa: CASSLGQVDQPQNF

d_call: -
clone_size: many
j_call: TRBJ1-2
v_call: TRBV5-1
cdr3_nt: TGCGCCAGCAGGAAGGACGGCGGGAAAAACTATGGCTACACCTTC
cdr3_aa: CASRKDGGKNYGYTF

d_call: -
clone_size: many
j_call: TRBJ1-3
v_call: TRBV7-4
cdr3_nt: TGTGCTAGCCCCCACACCATATATTTT
cdr3_aa: CASPHTIYF

d_call: TRBD1
clone_size: many
j_call: TRBJ2-7
v_call: TRBV5-1
cdr3_nt: TGCGCCAGCAGCACGGACAGGTCCCACTACGAGCAGTACTTC
cdr3_aa: CASSTDRSHYEQYF

d_call: -
clone_size: many
j_call: TRBJ1-1
v_call: TRBV7-9
cdr3_nt: TGTGCCAGCAGCCCAGCGAACACTGAAGCTTTCTTT
cdr3_aa: CASSPANTEAFF

d_call: TRBD2
clone_size: many
j_call: TRBJ2-3
v_call: TRBV5-1
cdr3_nt: TGCGCCAGCAGCGCCCGGGGGGTGGACGATACGCAGTATTTT
cdr3_aa: CASSARGVDDTQYF